Listed here are 12 T cell receptor beta chains from one sample, sequenced in a study of CD8 T cells in Susac syndrome. With random hexamers, roughly 0.45 to 1 ug RNA was reverse transcribed. MiXCR, run by TCRdb on the immunoSEQ multiplex PCR reads, gives a single entry per CDR3 protein. Here the sample spans about 400,000 distinct CDR3 sequences, roughly 85% being singletons. Specimen: CD8+ T cells from PBMCs. The receptor source for this set is a human donor with multiple sclerosis.

This chain joins TRBV29-1 and TRBJ2-7; 7 bases are a match to TRBD2. With V trimmed by 6 bases and J by 6 bases, 11 bases remained unmatched. CDR1 and CDR2 (germline): SQVTM, ANQGSEA. This CDR3 is built from 13 residues. This chain's CDR3 is CSVLLATRGEQYF. The CDR3 DNA reads TGCAGCGTACTACTAGCGACCCGGGGCGAGCAGTACTTC.

The V call is TRBV28, the J call TRBJ2-1; 8 nucleotides align to TRBD1. Trimming removed 6 bases from V and 0 bases from J; junction bases left unmatched: 7. Germline V lookup: CDR1 MDHEN, CDR2 SYDVKM. The CDR3 extends over 16 amino acids. In DNA, the CDR3 is TGTGCCAGCAGCCTTCGTACAGGGGGCTCCTACAATGAGCAGTTCTTC. Its protein product is CASSLRTGGSYNEQFF.

The V call is TRBV27, the J call TRBJ2-1; TRBD2 matches at 8 bases. V lost 6 bases to trimming and J lost 0 bases; unmatched junction nucleotides: 4. This CDR3 spans 15 amino acids. CDR1 and CDR2 from the germline V gene are MNHEY and SMNVEV (reference sequence). The CDR3 DNA follows: TGTGCCAGCAGGCCGGGGGGGAGCTCCTACAATGAGCAGTTCTTC. It yields the protein CASRPGGSSYNEQFF.

This clonotype showed up just once. The chain carries TRBV20-1 and TRBJ2-2; 11 positions match TRBD1. This CDR3 has 16 residues. J was trimmed by 3 bases and V by 4 bases; bases with no gene match: 7. Per germline, CDR1 DFQATT and CDR2 SNEGSKA (reference sequence). The CDR3 sequence is CSATEGDRGDTGELFF. The CDR3 DNA reads TGCAGTGCTACGGAGGGGGACAGGGGGGACACCGGGGAGCTGTTTTTT.

V gene TRBV19 combines with J gene TRBJ1-5; weak D call: TRBD1 (6 bases). Trimming cost V 3 bases and J 0 bases, with 9 bases left between them. The germline gives CDR1 LNHDA, CDR2 SQIVND (reference sequence). CDR3 size: 15 residues. The CDR3 region is CASSIVQGSNQPQHF. For the CDR3, the DNA is TGTGCCAGTAGTATCGTACAGGGTAGCAATCAGCCCCAGCATTTT.

V usage is TRBV4-2 and J usage is TRBJ2-7; 15 bases are a match to TRBD2. The CDR3 totals 17 residues. The trim removed 5 bases at V and 2 bases at J, leaving 7 bases unmatched. Germline CDR1 and CDR2: LGHNA and YNFKEQ. CDR3 amino acids: CASSAPGTSGRPYEQYF. In nucleotides, the CDR3 is TGTGCCAGCAGCGCACCCGGGACTAGCGGGAGGCCCTACGAGCAGTACTTC.

The chain has TRBV2 and TRBJ1-1; 7 nucleotides line up with TRBD1. V was clipped by 7 bases and J by 2 bases; unmatched bases: 7. Germline CDR1 reads SNHLY; CDR2 reads FYNNEI. The CDR3 runs to 14 residues. Here the CDR3 DNA reads TGTGCCAGCATTGTTGGACAGGCCAACACTGAAGCTTTCTTT. It specifies CASIVGQANTEAFF.

The chain is built from TRBV4-1 and TRBJ2-7, with a weak D call TRBD2 (5 bases). The CDR3 sequence is 13 residues long. The V gene's germline CDR1 is MGHRA and CDR2 YSYEKL. Trimming left V 1 base short and J 3 bases short, with 7 bases between. CDR3 protein: CASSQGDYYEQYF. CDR3 bases: TGCGCCAGCAGCCAAGGAGACTACTACGAGCAGTACTTC.

This clonotype showed up just a few times. The chain uses TRBV10-3 and TRBJ2-5, with TRBD1 as a possible D gene (6 bases). The V end lost 0 bases, the J end lost 0 bases, and 14 bases lay between the germline ends. The CDR3 runs 17 residues. Germline V gives CDR1 ENHRY, CDR2 SYGVKD. In DNA form, the CDR3 reads TGTGCCATCAGTGAGTCTAGTACAGGGCGATACCAAGAGACCCAGTACTTC. The encoded protein is CAISESSTGRYQETQYF.

The chain has TRBV25-1 and TRBJ2-1; D gene ambiguous. Germline CDR1 is MGHDK and CDR2 is SYGVNS. CDR3 length: 12 amino acids. Trimming removed 1 base at V and 9 bases at J, with 7 bases between. CDR3 sequence: CASSEWDGEQFF. The CDR3 region has the DNA TGTGCCAGCAGTGAATGGGATGGTGAGCAGTTCTTC.

A word on this clonotype: The junction does not match germline at one end; this may be a read error. J is TRBJ2-1 and V is TRBV7-7; 8 bases map to TRBD2. The CDR3 covers 15 residues. Germline V gene lookup returns CDR1 SSHAT and CDR2 FNYEAQ (reference sequence). The CDR3 DNA reads TGTGCTAGCAGCTTAGACCCCAGCGGGAGCGATGAGCAGTTCTTC. Translated: CASSLDPSGSDEQFF.

The rearrangement links TRBV27 to TRBJ1-1, with 7 bases that match TRBD1. Per germline, CDR1 MNHEY and CDR2 SMNVEV (reference sequence). This CDR3 is 15 amino acids long. V lost 4 bases, J lost 3 bases, and 8 bases stayed unmatched. CDR3 sequence: CASSSYPQGDTEAFF. The DNA of the CDR3 is TGTGCCAGCAGTTCCTACCCCCAGGGGGACACTGAAGCTTTCTTT.